This T cell receptor delta chain is drawn from a study of γδ T cells in repeated Plasmodium falciparum infection. The CDR3 length is 20 residues. Looked up from germline, CDR1 is GEAIGNYY and CDR2 is EKD. Gammadelta T cells were flow-sorted from PBMC into Vgamma9/Vdelta2+ and Vdelta2-negative populations for bulk analysis. This clone was picked up a small number of times. The protein held in TCRdb is that of a much larger clone and does not match this DNA's translation at residue 18, likely because of a read error; the protein shown is translated from the DNA. Sequencing covered both gamma and delta TCR chains per sample. TCRdb redid clone calling on the multiplex PCR reads using CATT. The sample shows 53,000 or so delta-chain clones, approximately 2% of them seen only once.

This clonotype was obtained from a pool of human donors (malaria-infected and uninfected, not separated). The sample was gamma-delta T cells from blood. A V gene of TRDV2 was called, but no J gene was assigned; TRDD3, the table's D call, lacks a check against the DNA. Written as DNA, the CDR3 is TGTGCCTGTGACACCCCTTTACTGGGGGATACGGTCATTGACACCGATAAACCCATCTTT. It codes for CACDTPLLGDTVIDTDKPIF.